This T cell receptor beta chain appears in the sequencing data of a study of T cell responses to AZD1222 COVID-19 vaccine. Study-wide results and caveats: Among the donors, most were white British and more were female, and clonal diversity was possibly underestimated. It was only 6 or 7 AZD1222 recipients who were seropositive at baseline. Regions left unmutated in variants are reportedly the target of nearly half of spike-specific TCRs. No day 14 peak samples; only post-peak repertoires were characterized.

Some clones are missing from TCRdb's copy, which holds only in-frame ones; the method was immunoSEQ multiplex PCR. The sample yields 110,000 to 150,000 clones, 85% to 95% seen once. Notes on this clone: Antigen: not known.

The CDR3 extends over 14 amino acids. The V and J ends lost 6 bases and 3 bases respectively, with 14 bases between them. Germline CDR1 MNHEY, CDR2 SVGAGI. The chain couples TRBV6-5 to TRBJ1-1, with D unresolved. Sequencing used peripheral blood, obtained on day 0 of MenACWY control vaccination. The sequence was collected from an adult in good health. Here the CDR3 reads CASRDGWADTEAFF. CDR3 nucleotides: TGTGCCAGCAGGGACGGATGGGCTGACACTGAAGCTTTCTTT.